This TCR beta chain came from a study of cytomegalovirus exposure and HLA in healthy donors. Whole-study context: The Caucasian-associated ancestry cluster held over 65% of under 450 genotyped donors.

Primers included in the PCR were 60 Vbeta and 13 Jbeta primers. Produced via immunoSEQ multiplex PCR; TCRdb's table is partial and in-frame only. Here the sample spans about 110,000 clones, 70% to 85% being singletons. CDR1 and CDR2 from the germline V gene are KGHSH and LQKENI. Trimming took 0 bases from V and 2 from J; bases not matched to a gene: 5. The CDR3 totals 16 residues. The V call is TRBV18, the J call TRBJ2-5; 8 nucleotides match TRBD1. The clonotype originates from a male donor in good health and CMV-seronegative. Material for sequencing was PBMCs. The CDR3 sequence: CASSPPRQGAQETQYF. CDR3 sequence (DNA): TGTGCCAGCTCACCACCGCGGCAGGGGGCACAAGAGACCCAGTACTTC.